This T cell receptor beta chain originates from a study of blood T cell repertoires in COVID-19. Turning to the study itself: Both acute and convalescent COVID-19 samples were obtained from the United States, Italy and Spain. T cells, B-cell-depleted T cells, or PBMCs provided the cDNA or gDNA that served as material.

Trimming removed 4 bases at V and 4 bases at J, with 17 bases between. This CDR3 has 15 amino acids. The germline CDR1 and CDR2 sequences are SGHRS and YFSETQ. Original methodology: Amplified reference gene primers provided the basis for estimating nucleated cell counts. Sequencing was performed with immunoSEQ multiplex PCR; in TCRdb, only in-frame clones are kept and a portion is missing. V, J and clone size reflect that table, while D and trimming were determined from the DNA. There are more than 250,000 clones in the sample; 80% to 90% occur only once, and roughly 1.3% lies in the top ten. The origin of this receptor is a woman aged 45-65 years with acute or convalescent COVID-19. The chain couples TRBV5-1 to TRBJ1-1, with D tentatively TRBD1 (6 bases). The source material was peripheral blood. The CDR3 region has the DNA TGCGCCAGCAGCCTAACAGGGACCTCGGGCACTGAAGCTTTCTTT. Translating gives CASSLTGTSGTEAFF.